This paragraph covers one T cell receptor (beta chain) sequence. This sample was included in a study of tumor T cells in aggressive B-cell lymphoma. Measured with immunoSEQ multiplex PCR; TCRdb has only the in-frame clones, and not every one. The sample has 100 to 150 clones, around two thirds seen once. The CDR3 consists of 16 residues. Looked up from germline, CDR1 is LNHDA and CDR2 is SQIVND (reference sequence). Between the trimmed V and J ends, which lost 3 bases and 5 bases, there was a span of 19 bases. The chain uses TRBV19 and TRBJ1-1; no clear D gene. This sequence was found in an adult with diffuse large B cell lymphoma. The sample comprised tumor tissue. CDR3 nucleotide sequence: TGTGCCAGTAGTATCGTGATAGGGAGGATGGAGACTGAAGCTTTCTTT. This encodes CASSIVIGRMETEAFF.